A selection of T cell receptor beta chains follows, all from one sample in a study of T cells after posttransplantation cyclophosphamide. The method was immunoSEQ multiplex PCR; TCRdb's version includes in-frame clones alone and lacks a portion of them. The sample has roughly 21,000 clones, approximately 90% seen once; the top ten hold about 2%. The starting material was PBMCs, obtained less than 400 days after allogeneic stem cell transplant with calcineurin inhibitor and methotrexate. The source is a female patient between 30 and 39 years old who received an allogeneic stem cell transplant from an unrelated donor, was CMV-positive, and had acute and chronic GVHD. Some T cells may be supplied by the graft donor. Each CDR3 is given with its conserved first and last residue. The order of the fields is clone size, V gene, J gene, D gene, CDR3 DNA, CDR3 protein. A D gene is named only where the DNA matches it firmly. Some rows mark clone size as missing; the rest say once, few, many or name a class of expanded clone.

size: NA
V: TRBV7-3
J: TRBJ2-7
D: TRBD2
DNA: TGTGCCAGCAGCCCAACCGGGACTAGCGGGCCTTACGAGCAGTACTTC
CDR3: CASSPTGTSGPYEQYF

size: NA
V: TRBV27
J: TRBJ2-3
D: TRBD2
DNA: TGTGCCAGCAGTGTACCTAGCGGGGGGGGTTGGGATACGCAGTATTTT
CDR3: CASSVPSGGGWDTQYF

size: NA
V: TRBV29-1
J: TRBJ2-7
D: NA
DNA: TGCAGCGCCCATCTACACATCGGCGGGACCTACGAGCAGTACTTC
CDR3: CSAHLHIGGTYEQYF

size: NA
V: TRBV7-8
J: TRBJ2-5
D: TRBD2
DNA: TGTGCCAGCAGCCGAAAGCGGGGTCAAGAGACCCAGTACTTC
CDR3: CASSRKRGQETQYF

size: NA
V: TRBV4-3
J: TRBJ1-6
D: NA
DNA: TGCGCCAGCAGCCAATTCAGGGTATGGGACACCATCAGTTCACCCCTCCACTTT
CDR3: CASSQFRVWDTISSPLHF

size: NA
V: TRBV11-3
J: TRBJ1-2
D: TRBD1
DNA: TGTGCCAGCAGCCACAGGGGGCGCGGGGGCTACACCTTC
CDR3: CASSHRGRGGYTF

size: NA
V: TRBV5-4
J: TRBJ2-2
D: NA
DNA: TGTGCCAGCAGCTTAGCAGGATCACACACCGGGGAGCTGTTTTTT
CDR3: CASSLAGSHTGELFF

size: NA
V: TRBV7-8
J: TRBJ1-2
D: NA
DNA: TGTGCCAGCAGCTCGACAGGCCCCCCAGAGTACTATGGCTACACCTTC
CDR3: CASSSTGPPEYYGYTF

size: once
V: TRBV19
J: TRBJ1-5
D: NA
DNA: TGTGCCAGTAGTGACGGGGGAATTTCGGGCAATCAGCCCCAGCATTTT
CDR3: CASSDGGISGNQPQHF

size: NA
V: TRBV28
J: TRBJ1-1
D: NA
DNA: TGTGCCAGCAGCTCTCCTCTGGGGGGTGAAGCTTTCTTT
CDR3: CASSSPLGGEAFF

size: NA
V: TRBV6-6
J: TRBJ2-1
D: NA
DNA: TGTGCCAGTGACTCATTAGGGGGCAATGAGCAGTTCTTC
CDR3: CASDSLGGNEQFF

size: NA
V: TRBV11-3
J: TRBJ2-1
D: NA
DNA: TGTGCCAGCAGCCCCCCCCGGGCGGCGGGGAACAATGAGCAGTTCTTC
CDR3: CASSPPRAAGNNEQFF

size: NA
V: TRBV19
J: TRBJ1-1
D: TRBD1
DNA: TGTGCCAGTAGTTTGGACAGGGCGAGGAACACTGAAGCTTTCTTT
CDR3: CASSLDRARNTEAFF

size: NA
V: TRBV18
J: TRBJ1-1
D: NA
DNA: TGTGCCAGCTCACCAAGGGAGTTGGGTACCACAGCTGAAGCTTTCTTT
CDR3: CASSPRELGTTAEAFF

size: NA
V: TRBV29-1
J: TRBJ2-1
D: TRBD1
DNA: TGCAGCGTTGAACCCGGGACAGGGGGCAATGAGCAGTTCTTC
CDR3: CSVEPGTGGNEQFF

size: once
V: TRBV10-1
J: TRBJ2-1
D: NA
DNA: TGCGCCAGCAGTGATCTTAGCGGCGACTCCTACAATGAGCAGTTCTTC
CDR3: CASSDLSGDSYNEQFF

size: NA
V: TRBV18
J: TRBJ1-1
D: TRBD1
DNA: TGTGCCAGCTCACTTCGGACAGGGACAATCATGAACACTGAAGCTTTCTTT
CDR3: CASSLRTGTIMNTEAFF

size: NA
V: TRBV4-3
J: TRBJ1-1
D: NA
DNA: TGCGCCAGCAGCCAAACAGGCACTGAAGCTTTCTTT
CDR3: CASSQTGTEAFF

size: NA
V: TRBV11-1
J: TRBJ1-5
D: TRBD1
DNA: TGTGCCAGCAGTCTCGACAGGGGCCAGCCCCAGCATTTT
CDR3: CASSLDRGQPQHF

size: NA
V: TRBV18
J: TRBJ2-5
D: TRBD1
DNA: TGTGCCAGCCTCCGGGACAGACGTGGAGAGACCCAGTACTTC
CDR3: CASLRDRRGETQYF

size: NA
V: TRBV7-3
J: TRBJ2-1
D: TRBD2
DNA: TGTGCCAGCAGCTTAAGGGCCGCCAGCGGGAGGGATGAGCAGTTCTTC
CDR3: CASSLRAASGRDEQFF

size: NA
V: TRBV11-2
J: TRBJ2-4
D: TRBD2
DNA: TGTGCCAGCAGCGACCCATCTAGCGGCAACATTCAGTACTTC
CDR3: CASSDPSSGNIQYF

size: NA
V: TRBV27
J: TRBJ2-1
D: NA
DNA: TGTGCCAGCAGTCAACTATCAGGGAATGAGCAGTTCTTC
CDR3: CASSQLSGNEQFF

size: few
V: TRBV11-3
J: TRBJ1-3
D: TRBD1
DNA: TGTGCCAGCAGCTTTGGGACAGGGAGCGGAAACACCATATATTTT
CDR3: CASSFGTGSGNTIYF

size: NA
V: TRBV4-2
J: TRBJ2-1
D: TRBD2
DNA: TGTGCCAGCAGCCAAGAAGTGCCTAGCGGATATGAGCAGTTCTTC
CDR3: CASSQEVPSGYEQFF

size: NA
V: TRBV5-3
J: TRBJ2-5
D: TRBD2
DNA: TGTGCCAGAAGCCCTTTACTAGCGGGAGAGCAAGAGACCCAGTACTTC
CDR3: CARSPLLAGEQETQYF

size: NA
V: TRBV7-2
J: TRBJ1-5
D: TRBD1
DNA: TGTGCCAGCAGCTTCGTCGGGACAGGGGAAGGCAATCAGCCCCAGCATTTT
CDR3: CASSFVGTGEGNQPQHF

size: NA
V: TRBV9
J: TRBJ2-5
D: NA
DNA: TGTGCCAGCAGCGTAGCGGGGGATTATCGAGAGACCCAGTACTTC
CDR3: CASSVAGDYRETQYF

size: NA
V: TRBV5-1
J: TRBJ2-1
D: TRBD2
DNA: TGCGCCAGCAGCTTGGCTCTAGCGGGAGATGAGCAGTTCTTC
CDR3: CASSLALAGDEQFF

size: NA
V: TRBV19
J: TRBJ1-2
D: NA
DNA: TGTGCCAGTAGTATAGGGGGCAGCCTCCGAGGCTACACCTTC
CDR3: CASSIGGSLRGYTF

size: NA
V: TRBV5-1
J: TRBJ1-1
D: NA
DNA: TGCGCCAGCAGCATGTACAGGGACGGCACTGAAGCTTTCTTT
CDR3: CASSMYRDGTEAFF

size: NA
V: TRBV30
J: TRBJ2-1
D: NA
DNA: TGTGCCTGGAGTGTTCGGGAGCAGTTCTTC
CDR3: CAWSVREQFF

size: NA
V: TRBV11-2
J: TRBJ1-5
D: NA
DNA: TGTGCCAGCAGCTTAGGGGCAGGGCAAGGCGGCAATCAGCCCCAGCATTTT
CDR3: CASSLGAGQGGNQPQHF

size: NA
V: TRBV13
J: TRBJ2-2
D: NA
DNA: TGTGCCAGCAGCTTACGGGCCGGGGAGCTGTTTTTT
CDR3: CASSLRAGELFF

size: NA
V: TRBV19
J: TRBJ1-2
D: TRBD1
DNA: TGTGCCAGTAGTATAGGGACAGGGGGCTATGGCTACACCTTC
CDR3: CASSIGTGGYGYTF

size: NA
V: TRBV5-4
J: TRBJ2-3
D: TRBD2
DNA: TGTGCCAGCAGCTTGGTAGCGGGAGGGGGCACAGATACGCAGTATTTT
CDR3: CASSLVAGGGTDTQYF

size: NA
V: TRBV5-1
J: TRBJ2-3
D: TRBD2
DNA: TGCGCCAGCAGCTTGTATGGGTCTAGCGGGATGGGGGATACGCAGTATTTT
CDR3: CASSLYGSSGMGDTQYF

size: NA
V: TRBV7-2
J: TRBJ2-3
D: TRBD2
DNA: TGTGCCAGCAGCTTAGCGGGGACTAGCGGGAGGTGGAGGGATACGCAGTATTTT
CDR3: CASSLAGTSGRWRDTQYF

size: NA
V: TRBV7-7
J: TRBJ2-1
D: NA
DNA: TGTGCTAGCAGCTTAGTCTCCGGGAGAGCAGAGCAGTTCTTC
CDR3: CASSLVSGRAEQFF

size: NA
V: TRBV5-4
J: TRBJ2-2
D: TRBD1
DNA: TGTGCCAGCAGCTTGCAGGGGGCAGACACCGGGGAGCTGTTTTTT
CDR3: CASSLQGADTGELFF

size: NA
V: TRBV7-7
J: TRBJ1-1
D: NA
DNA: TGTGCTAGCAGCCCCTACAGGGAGGGAGCTTTCTTT
CDR3: CASSPYREGAFF

size: NA
V: TRBV18
J: TRBJ1-5
D: NA
DNA: TGTGCCAGCTCACCCGGGTGGAATCAGCCCCAGCATTTT
CDR3: CASSPGWNQPQHF

size: NA
V: TRBV6-6
J: TRBJ1-2
D: NA
DNA: TGTGCCAGCAGTTACGTCAGGGAGGGTGGCTACACCTTC
CDR3: CASSYVREGGYTF

size: NA
V: TRBV6-4
J: TRBJ1-6
D: NA
DNA: TGTGCCAGCAGTGGGACTGATCATTCACCCCTCCACTTT
CDR3: CASSGTDHSPLHF

size: few
V: TRBV7-6
J: TRBJ1-1
D: NA
DNA: TGTGCCAGCAGCTTAGGACAACAGGGTTCGACTGAAGCTTTCTTT
CDR3: CASSLGQQGSTEAFF

size: NA
V: TRBV18
J: TRBJ1-5
D: NA
DNA: TGTGCCAGCTCACCACAGGGGATTAATCAGCCCCAGCATTTT
CDR3: CASSPQGINQPQHF

size: NA
V: TRBV2
J: TRBJ1-2
D: NA
DNA: TGTGCCAGCAGTGATTCCGCGCACTATGGCTACACCTTC
CDR3: CASSDSAHYGYTF

size: NA
V: TRBV7-2
J: TRBJ1-2
D: TRBD1
DNA: TGTGCCAGCAGCTTGGACAGGTCTAACTATGGCTACACCTTC
CDR3: CASSLDRSNYGYTF

size: NA
V: TRBV7-9
J: TRBJ1-1
D: NA
DNA: TGTGCCAGCAGTCAGCCCGGGGTGAAAGAAGCTTTCTTT
CDR3: CASSQPGVKEAFF

size: NA
V: TRBV27
J: TRBJ2-5
D: NA
DNA: TGTGCCAGCAGTTCCGGGGGACCCACAGGGACCCAGTACTTC
CDR3: CASSSGGPTGTQYF

size: once
V: TRBV30
J: TRBJ2-3
D: TRBD1
DNA: TGTGCCTGGAGTTGGGGACAGGGGTGGGCAGATACGCAGTATTTT
CDR3: CAWSWGQGWADTQYF

size: NA
V: TRBV5-5
J: TRBJ2-3
D: NA
DNA: TGTGCCAGCAGCTTGGTTAGAATCGGCACAGATACGCAGTATTTT
CDR3: CASSLVRIGTDTQYF

size: NA
V: TRBV7-9
J: TRBJ2-1
D: TRBD2
DNA: TGTGCCAGCAGCTCCTCCACACTCGGGACTAGCGTTAATGAGCAGTTCTTC
CDR3: CASSSSTLGTSVNEQFF